One and the same sample provided the 12 T cell receptor beta chains below, sequenced in a study of T cell changes during pregnancy in multiple sclerosis. Using immunoSEQ multiplex PCR, the repertoire was profiled, and TCRdb retains in-frame clones only, with some absent. The sample has fewer than 20,000 clones; more than 70% are singletons. The sequencing used CD8+ T cells from peripheral blood mononuclear cells, collected after pregnancy. These receptors all stem from a female donor with multiple sclerosis, enrolled in a pregnancy study.

The CDR3 bases are TGTGCCAGCAGTGACCTGTCGGGGGGGACCGGGGAGCTGTTTTTT. Its protein product is CASSDLSGGTGELFF. The chain has TRBV6-4 and TRBJ2-2, with 8 bases fitting TRBD2. This CDR3 comprises 15 residues. From germline, CDR1 is MRHNA and CDR2 SNTAGT. The junction had 4 bases not matched to a gene; V was cut back by 2 bases and J by 5 bases.

The gene calls are TRBV27 and TRBJ2-1; 7 nucleotides line up with TRBD1. J lost 4 bases, V lost 4 bases, and 7 bases had no gene match. The CDR3 is 15 residues long. Germline V gene lookup returns CDR1 MNHEY and CDR2 SMNVEV (reference sequence). The CDR3 loop is CASSSRQGRYNEQFF. For the CDR3, the DNA is TGTGCCAGCAGTTCTAGACAGGGAAGGTACAATGAGCAGTTCTTC.

The CDR3 DNA follows: TGTGCCAGCAGTTCCGGGACAGGGGTTATGCCCCAGCATTTT. Translation gives CASSSGTGVMPQHF. This chain connects TRBV28 to TRBJ1-5; 10 bases align to TRBD1. Germline V gene data show CDR1 as MDHEN and CDR2 as SYDVKM. Unmatched junction bases numbered 6, after V lost 4 bases and J lost 9 bases. CDR3 size: 14 residues.

The chain links TRBV4-2 to TRBJ1-3, with D unclear. Trimming cost V 0 bases and J 4 bases, with 16 bases left between them. CDR3 length: 17 residues. Germline values: CDR1 LGHNA, CDR2 YNFKEQ. The CDR3 loop is CASSQDDFLSGGNTIYF. CDR3 coding DNA: TGTGCCAGCAGCCAAGATGACTTCCTTTCGGGGGGAAACACCATATATTTT.

This chain connects TRBV5-5 to TRBJ2-7; a possible D gene is TRBD1 (6 bases). The CDR3 spans 12 residues. The germline V and J ends were trimmed by 3 bases and 3 bases, with 7 bases remaining between them. Per germline, CDR1 SGHKS and CDR2 YYEKEE (reference sequence). The CDR3 DNA follows: TGTGCCAGCAGCTCGGGACACTACGAGCAGTACTTC. This sequence encodes CASSSGHYEQYF.

The chain joins TRBV29-1 to TRBJ2-7, with D unresolved. CDR3 length: 12 residues. The V gene lost 6 bases and the J gene lost 0 bases, with 9 bases spanning the gap. Germline CDR1 reads SQVTM; CDR2 reads ANQGSEA. Written as DNA, the CDR3 is TGCAGCGTGATGGTCAGCTCCTACGAGCAGTACTTC. This encodes CSVMVSSYEQYF.

The gene calls are TRBV29-1 and TRBJ2-1; 10 nucleotides match TRBD1. The CDR3 extends over 18 amino acids. With V trimmed by 1 base and J by 3 bases, 12 bases remained unmatched. Germline CDR1 reads SQVTM; CDR2 reads ANQGSEA. The CDR3 spells CSVEGGIKRDRGYNEQFF. CDR3 DNA sequence: TGCAGCGTTGAAGGAGGGATCAAGCGGGACAGGGGCTACAATGAGCAGTTCTTC.

This clone occurred a few times. The gene calls are TRBV6-4 and TRBJ2-3; 8 positions agree with TRBD1. Germline assignment: CDR1 MRHNA and CDR2 SNTAGT. The CDR3 covers 15 residues. Trimming took 2 bases from V and 4 from J; bases not matched to a gene: 5. The CDR3 region has the DNA TGTGCCAGCAGTGACGACCAGGGGGCTGCAGATACGCAGTATTTT. This gives the protein CASSDDQGAADTQYF.

The chain employs TRBV7-6 and TRBJ2-7; a possible D gene is TRBD2 (6 bases). V lost 5 bases to trimming and J lost 2 bases, with 16 bases between them. This CDR3 spans 15 amino acids. Per the germline V gene, CDR1 is SGHVS and CDR2 is FNYEAQ. The CDR3 DNA reads as TGTGCCAGCAGCCCGGCCTCGGGACTGGCCTACGAGCAGTACTTC. Its translation: CASSPASGLAYEQYF.

The J gene is TRBJ2-7, the V gene TRBV30, with TRBD1 matching 10 bases. Per the germline V gene, CDR1 is GTSNPN and CDR2 is SVGIG (reference sequence). V lost 6 bases to trimming and J lost 2 bases; unmatched junction nucleotides: 10. CDR3 length: 15 residues. The CDR3 DNA reads TGTGCCTGTTCAATGGGACAGGGGTCTACCTACGAGCAGTACTTC. It yields the protein CACSMGQGSTYEQYF.

The J gene is TRBJ1-4, the V gene TRBV7-2; 10 positions agree with TRBD1. This CDR3 comprises 15 residues. J was trimmed by 7 bases and V by 4 bases; bases with no gene match: 6. Germline loops: CDR1 SGHTA, CDR2 FQGNSA. CDR3 sequence reads: CASSSTGGASEKLFF. The CDR3 nucleotides are TGTGCCAGCAGCTCGACAGGGGGCGCGTCTGAAAAACTGTTTTTT. The full variable domain, completed using reference TRBV7-2 and TRBJ1-4, is GAGVSQSPSNKVTEKGKDVELRCDPISGHTALYWYRQSLGQGLEFLIYFQGNSAPDKSGLPSDRFSAERTGGSVSTLTIQRTQQEDSAVYLCASSSTGGASEKLFFGSGTQLSVL.

The rearrangement uses TRBV5-8 and TRBJ2-5, with D perhaps matching TRBD1 (6 bases). Trimming shortened V by 10 bases and J by 2 bases, and 15 bases separated the two germline ends. The CDR3 has 13 amino acids. The germline gives CDR1 SGHTS, CDR2 YDEGEE. DNA of the CDR3: TGTGCCGGGGAACGACAGGTTCAAGAGACCCAGTACTTC. As protein: CAGERQVQETQYF.